The 17 T cell receptor beta chains in this list originate from one sample, sequenced in a study of T cell responses to AZD1222 COVID-19 vaccine. Sequencing used immunoSEQ multiplex PCR; TCRdb keeps in-frame clones, though not all of them. The table records some 140,000 clones, about 86% of them present only once. The sample here was peripheral blood, taken on day 0 of MenACWY control vaccination. Receptors originate from an adult in good health.

The genes are TRBV5-1 and TRBJ1-1, with D possibly TRBD1 on 5 matching bases. This CDR3 comprises 16 residues. V was clipped by 0 bases and J by 4 bases, with 16 bases between them. Per germline, CDR1 SGHRS and CDR2 YFSETQ. CDR3 nucleotides: TGCGCCAGCAGCTTGGCCAGGTCCACCCAGGGCACTGAAGCTTTCTTT. This sequence encodes CASSLARSTQGTEAFF.

This clone was detected once. The rearrangement joins TRBV6-5 to TRBJ2-7, with 8 positions matching TRBD1. J gave up 9 bases and V 6 bases, and 4 bases lay outside the gene matches. CDR1 and CDR2 (germline): MNHEY, SVGAGI. This CDR3 contains 11 residues. The CDR3 loop is CASSMTGVQYV. DNA for the CDR3: TGTGCCAGCAGCATGACAGGGGTGCAGTACGTC.

The chain is built from TRBV6-5 and TRBJ2-1; 10 nucleotides agree with TRBD2. Losses at the gene ends were 5 bases for V and 7 bases for J; bases not matched to a gene: 8. The CDR3 runs to 15 residues. Germline V gene lookup returns CDR1 MNHEY and CDR2 SVGAGI. CDR3 loop: CASSPSAGGRNEQFF. The CDR3 bases are TGTGCCAGCAGTCCTTCAGCGGGGGGGCGGAATGAGCAGTTCTTC.

The gene calls are TRBV28 and TRBJ1-4; 7 positions match TRBD1. The germline CDR1 and CDR2 sequences are MDHEN and SYDVKM. The CDR3 is made up of 17 amino acids. V shed 5 bases, J shed 0 bases, and the junction held 9 bases outside the gene matches. The CDR3 loop reads CASSLGQVLATNEKLFF. The CDR3 DNA reads as TGTGCCAGCAGTCTCGGACAGGTTCTCGCAACTAATGAAAAACTGTTTTTT.

The gene calls are TRBV7-9 and TRBJ2-5; D uncertain. With 0 bases removed from V and 3 bases from J, the gap between germline ends came to 17 bases. Germline V gene data show CDR1 as SEHNR and CDR2 as FQNEAQ (reference sequence). CDR3 length: 17 residues. The CDR3 reads CASSLALAGTWKETQYF. Written as DNA, the CDR3 is TGTGCCAGCAGCTTAGCGCTGGCAGGAACCTGGAAAGAGACCCAGTACTTC.

The chain combines TRBV6-5 with TRBJ2-1, with TRBD1 as a possible D gene (7 bases). The CDR3 loop spans 15 amino acids. Germline lookup yields CDR1 MNHEY and CDR2 SVGAGI. V shed 4 bases and J shed 7 bases, with 17 bases lying between them. The DNA for the CDR3 is TGTGCCAGCAGTTCCCGGGCAGGGGGAGGAAATGAGCAGTTCTTC. Residues: CASSSRAGGGNEQFF.

The genes are TRBV5-1 and TRBJ1-1; no reliable D call. The CDR3 sequence is 14 residues long. V lost 4 bases and J lost 4, with 14 bases in between. Germline lookup yields CDR1 SGHRS and CDR2 YFSETQ. CDR3 loop: CASSPWPGGTEAFF. The CDR3 region has the DNA TGCGCCAGCAGCCCTTGGCCCGGTGGCACTGAAGCTTTCTTT.

The chain couples TRBV6-5 to TRBJ2-2; TRBD2 agrees at 9 bases. The CDR3 covers 15 residues. V was pared by 4 bases and J by 6 bases, with 6 bases of the junction left unmatched. Germline-derived CDR1 and CDR2 are MNHEY and SVGAGI. The CDR3 DNA follows: TGTGCCAGCAGTTTTAGGGCTAGCGGGGCCGGGGAGCTGTTTTTT. This encodes CASSFRASGAGELFF.

As to this clone: This sample includes further DNA sequences coding for the same CDR3. The gene calls are TRBV27 and TRBJ2-1; D tentatively reads TRBD1 or TRBD2 (5 bases each). The CDR3 contains 13 residues. Germline V CDR1 and CDR2: MNHEY, SMNVEV (reference sequence). V shed 5 bases and J shed 5 bases, with 10 bases lying between them. The CDR3 spells CASSLGTHNEQFF. The CDR3, as DNA: TGTGCCAGCAGTCTCGGGACCCACAATGAGCAGTTCTTC.

This clone was detected only a few times. The V gene is TRBV11-2, the J gene TRBJ2-3; 9 bases line up with TRBD1. This CDR3 has 12 amino acids. Germline lookup yields CDR1 SGHAT and CDR2 FQNNGV. With 3 bases clipped from V and 11 bases from J, the junction kept 3 bases outside the gene matches. Here the CDR3 DNA reads TGTGCCAGCAGCTTGGGGACAGGGCTGCAGTATTTT. It translates to CASSLGTGLQYF.

This chain connects TRBV7-3 to TRBJ2-5, with 7 positions matching TRBD1. Germline CDR1 SGHTA, CDR2 FQGTGA. The CDR3 length is 13 residues. Trimming at V came to 5 bases and at J to 1 base, leaving 1 base not matched to a gene. CDR3 loop: CASSPGGQETQYF. CDR3 DNA: TGTGCCAGCAGCCCAGGGGGCCAAGAGACCCAGTACTTC.

V gene TRBV7-8 combines with J gene TRBJ2-7; 12 bases align to TRBD2. The CDR3 totals 15 residues. Trimming cost V 5 bases and J 1 base; bases outside gene matches: 3. From germline, CDR1 is SGHVS and CDR2 FQNEAQ. The CDR3 reads CASSPGLAGSYEQYF. In DNA form, the CDR3 reads TGTGCCAGCAGCCCCGGACTAGCGGGATCCTACGAGCAGTACTTC.

This chain links TRBV11-3 with TRBJ1-1; D call uncertain. The CDR3 has 14 amino acids. Trimming pared 0 bases from V and 3 bases from J, leaving 8 bases between. CDR1 is SGHNT, CDR2 YENEEA, per germline. The CDR3 is CASSLDQVYTEAFF. The CDR3 bases are TGTGCCAGCAGCTTAGATCAGGTGTACACTGAAGCTTTCTTT.

This chain links TRBV7-2 with TRBJ1-2; TRBD1 agrees at 8 bases. V lost 0 bases, J lost 2 bases, and 2 bases stayed unmatched. The CDR3 spans 15 residues. In germline, CDR1 is SGHTA, CDR2 FQGNSA. The CDR3 here is CASSLATGGNYGYTF. As DNA, the CDR3 is TGTGCCAGCAGCTTAGCCACAGGGGGGAACTATGGCTACACCTTC.

The chain employs TRBV7-8 and TRBJ1-5; D is unresolved. Germline values: CDR1 SGHVS, CDR2 FQNEAQ. The V and J ends lost 0 bases and 7 bases respectively, with 10 bases between them. This CDR3 has 14 residues. The CDR3 region has the DNA TGTGCCAGCAGCTTAGCGGGCGGCCGGCAGCCCCAGCATTTT. Translation gives CASSLAGGRQPQHF.

The V call is TRBV18, the J call TRBJ1-5, with a possible D match to TRBD1 (5 bases). Germline V gene lookup returns CDR1 KGHSH and CDR2 LQKENI. The CDR3 sequence is 15 residues long. V was shortened by 4 bases and J by 6 bases, with 16 bases between the two germline ends. The CDR3 protein is CASSRAMGTGQPQHF. CDR3 sequence (DNA): TGTGCCAGCTCACGAGCCATGGGGACGGGTCAGCCCCAGCATTTT.

The chain combines TRBV5-1 with TRBJ1-6; D not resolved. Germline V lookup: CDR1 SGHRS, CDR2 YFSETQ. V was cut by 4 bases and J by 0 bases, with 17 bases left in between. This CDR3 has 18 residues. CDR3 bases: TGCGCCAGCAGCCTTTCGTGGGCCGGGAGCTCCTATAATTCACCCCTCCACTTT. Its protein is CASSLSWAGSSYNSPLHF.